This TCR beta chain was retrieved from a study of blood T cells in healthy people across ages. Germline CDR1 is DFQATT and CDR2 is SNEGSKA (reference sequence). Germline trimming cut 6 bases from V and 3 bases from J; bases unmatched to any gene: 16. The length of the CDR3 is 16 residues. Primed by a sample-barcoded 5' primer and a J-beta primer mix, a second PCR proceeded for about 7 to 11 cycles. Each CDR3 protein gets one entry after TCRdb re-called the 5' RACE reads with MiXCR. The sample contains 950,000 to 1,200,000 distinct CDR3 sequences, less than 45% of which appear only once. V and J are TRBV20-1 and TRBJ1-1; 7 bases are a match to TRBD1. The sample consisted of blood. This clonotype was sampled from a man younger than 35 in good health. Here the CDR3 reads CSAVAETGKGDTEAFF. The DNA of the CDR3 is TGCAGTGCCGTGGCCGAGACAGGGAAGGGAGACACTGAAGCTTTCTTT.